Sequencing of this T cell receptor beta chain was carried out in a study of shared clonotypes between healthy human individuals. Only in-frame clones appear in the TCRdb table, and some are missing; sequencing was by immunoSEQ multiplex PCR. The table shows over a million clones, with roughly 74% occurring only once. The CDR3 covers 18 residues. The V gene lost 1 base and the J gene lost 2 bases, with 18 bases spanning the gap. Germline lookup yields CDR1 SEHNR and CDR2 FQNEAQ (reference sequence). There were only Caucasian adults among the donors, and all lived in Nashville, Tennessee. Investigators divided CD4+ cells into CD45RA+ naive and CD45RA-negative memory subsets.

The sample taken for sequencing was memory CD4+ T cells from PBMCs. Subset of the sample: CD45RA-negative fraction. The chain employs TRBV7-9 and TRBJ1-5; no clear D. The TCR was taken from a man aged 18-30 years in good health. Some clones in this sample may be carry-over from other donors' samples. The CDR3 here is CASSLGAGGPVRNQPQHF. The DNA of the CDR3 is TGTGCCAGCAGCTTAGGGGCGGGCGGGCCAGTCCGCAATCAGCCCCAGCATTTT.